The 23 T cell receptor beta chains below were found in one sample sequenced in a study of T cell repertoires in cytomegalovirus infection. TCRdb recomputed calls from the reads with MiXCR, one row per CDR3 protein. The sample yields about 220,000 distinct CDR3 sequences, less than 50% seen once. Antigen specificity for these receptors is unknown. This material consisted of CD8+ T cells from cultured PBMCs, taken from culture after CMV antigen stimulation. These receptor sequences come from a human donor in good health (CMV status not recorded). Some clones in this sample may be carry-over from other donors' samples.

The gene calls are TRBV11-2 and TRBJ1-5; no reliable D call. The germline V and J ends were trimmed by 5 bases and 6 bases, with 17 bases remaining between them. There are 15 residues in the CDR3. Germline CDR1 reads SGHAT; CDR2 reads FQNNGV. This chain's CDR3 is CASSPDRLSGQPQHF. The CDR3 nucleotides are TGTGCCAGCAGCCCCGATCGCCTTAGCGGTCAGCCCCAGCATTTT.

The J gene is TRBJ2-2, the V gene TRBV7-9, with D possibly matching TRBD1 (5 bases). The length of the CDR3 is 15 residues. CDR1 and CDR2 (germline): SEHNR, FQNEAQ (reference sequence). V lost 1 base, J lost 3 bases, and 9 bases lay in between. CDR3 DNA: TGTGCCAGCAGCTTAGAAGGGGCCCACACCGGGGAGCTGTTTTTT. It is translated as CASSLEGAHTGELFF.

The chain combines TRBV12-3 or TRBV12-4 with TRBJ1-5; 7 bases are a match to TRBD1. Unmatched junction bases numbered 13, after V lost 8 bases and J lost 6 bases. There are 15 residues in the CDR3. The CDR3 loop is CASGWLSGGRQPQHF. CDR3 sequence (DNA): TGTGCCAGCGGGTGGCTCTCAGGGGGACGTCAGCCCCAGCATTTT.

V usage is TRBV5-1 and J usage is TRBJ2-1; 11 bases fit TRBD2. Germline loops: CDR1 SGHRS, CDR2 YFSETQ. This CDR3 spans 16 amino acids. V lost 2 bases, J lost 8 bases, and 9 bases stayed unmatched. CDR3 nucleotide sequence: TGCGCCAGCAGCTTTACTGATAGCGGGGGGGCCGATGAGCAGTTCTTC. Protein sequence: CASSFTDSGGADEQFF.

This clonotype occurred a few times. The chain joins TRBV19 to TRBJ2-2, with D perhaps given as TRBD1 or TRBD2 (5 bases each). The germline V and J ends were trimmed by 8 bases and 6 bases, with 13 bases remaining between them. CDR1 and CDR2 from the germline V gene are LNHDA and SQIVND (reference sequence). The CDR3 is made up of 13 amino acids. CDR3 sequence (DNA): TGTGCCAGTGATGAATTGGGGGCCGGGGAGCTGTTTTTT. This sequence encodes CASDELGAGELFF. Full variable domain (outside the CDR3, taken from reference TRBV19 and TRBJ2-2): DGGITQSPKYLFRKEGQNVTLSCEQNLNHDAMYWYRQDPGQGLRLIYYSQIVNDFQKGDIAEGYSVSREKKESFPLTVTSAQKNPTAFYLCASDELGAGELFFGEGSRLTVL.

CDR3 sequence (DNA): TGTGCCAGCAGTTTATCCGGGACAGGGGGTAGGTACGAGCAGTACTTC. As protein: CASSLSGTGGRYEQYF. The chain combines TRBV27 with TRBJ2-7; 11 bases match TRBD1. V was clipped by 0 bases and J by 4 bases; unmatched bases: 5. The CDR3 has 16 residues. The germline V gene has CDR1 MNHEY and CDR2 SMNVEV (reference sequence).

The CDR3, as DNA: TGCAGCGTAGCCGCCGGGACTCCTCCTTCCCCTTACTATGGCTACACCTTC. It encodes CSVAAGTPPSPYYGYTF. The rearrangement uses TRBV29-1 and TRBJ1-2; D may be TRBD1 (5 bases). Germline CDR1 reads SQVTM; CDR2 reads ANQGSEA. Trimming cost V 6 bases and J 3 bases, with 26 bases left between them. The CDR3 consists of 17 residues.

This chain joins TRBV24-1 and TRBJ2-1; 7 nucleotides agree with TRBD1. CDR1 and CDR2 from the germline V gene are KGHDR and SFDVKD. This CDR3 contains 16 residues. The V gene end was trimmed by 5 bases and the J gene end by 9 bases; junction bases not matched to a gene: 15. CDR3: CATSAPTYGTEPEQFF. The CDR3, as DNA: TGTGCCACCAGTGCTCCCACCTACGGGACAGAACCTGAGCAGTTCTTC.

There are many counts of this clonotype. The chain joins TRBV7-3 to TRBJ2-7; TRBD2 matches at 8 bases. The J segment lost 2 bases and the V segment lost 1 base, leaving 7 bases of the junction unmatched. Germline V gene data show CDR1 as SGHTA and CDR2 as FQGTGA. The CDR3 is made up of 16 amino acids. CDR3 bases: TGTGCCAGCAGCTTAAAGGTAGCGGGAAAGCCCTACGAGCAGTACTTC. Translated: CASSLKVAGKPYEQYF.

In DNA, the CDR3 is TGTGCCAGCAGCTTAGACCCCGGGACGACATTGGAGGCTTTCTTT. Amino acid sequence: CASSLDPGTTLEAFF. This chain uses TRBV11-2 with TRBJ1-1; D may be TRBD1 (5 bases). The CDR3 is made up of 15 amino acids. Germline CDR1 is SGHAT and CDR2 is FQNNGV. Trimming pared 0 bases from V and 11 bases from J, leaving 19 bases between. Looking up the rest from reference TRBV11-2 and TRBJ1-1 gives the full variable domain: EAGVAQSPRYKIIEKRQSVAFWCNPISGHATLYWYQQILGQGPKLLIQFQNNGVVDDSQLPKDRFSAERLKGVDSTLKIQPAKLEDSAVYLCASSLDPGTTLEAFFGQGTRLTVV.

This chain joins TRBV6-1 and TRBJ1-5, with D uncertain. The V and J ends lost 2 bases and 2 bases respectively, with 10 bases between them. The CDR3 loop spans 15 amino acids. Germline lookup yields CDR1 MNHNS and CDR2 SASEGT. The chain's CDR3 is CASSERQVGNQPQHF. As DNA, the CDR3 is TGTGCCAGCAGTGAACGGCAGGTGGGCAATCAGCCCCAGCATTTT.

CDR3 nucleotide sequence: TGTGCCAGCAGCGCCCAATTTCTAGCGGGGGGCGGGGATGAGCAGTTCTTC. Its translation is CASSAQFLAGGGDEQFF. The rearrangement links TRBV7-8 to TRBJ2-1, with 11 bases identical to TRBD2. V was clipped by 5 bases and J by 8 bases; unmatched bases: 14. This CDR3 spans 17 amino acids. Germline CDR1 and CDR2: SGHVS and FQNEAQ. Filled out from reference TRBV7-8 and TRBJ2-1, the complete variable domain reads GAGVSQSPRYKVAKRGQDVALRCDPISGHVSLFWYQQALGQGPEFLTYFQNEAQLDKSGLPSDRFFAERPEGSVSTLKIQRTQQEDSAVYLCASSAQFLAGGGDEQFFGPGTRLTVL.

The chain combines TRBV6-5 with TRBJ2-1; the match to TRBD1 covers 7 bases. V shed 3 bases and J 8 bases; nucleotides not matched to a gene: 10. Germline loops: CDR1 MNHEY, CDR2 SVGAGI. This CDR3 contains 15 residues. The CDR3 DNA sequence: TGTGCCAGCAGTTATGAATCCGGGACAGAGGATGAGCAGTTCTTC. It is translated as CASSYESGTEDEQFF.

The chain recombines TRBV12-3 or TRBV12-4 with TRBJ1-6; 9 bases line up with TRBD1. After removal of 4 bases from V and 8 bases from J, the junction contained 9 bases not matched to a gene. The CDR3 has 16 amino acids. The CDR3, as DNA: TGTGCCAGCAGTTCGACCGGGACAGGGATGTATTCACCCCTCCACTTT. Its translation is CASSSTGTGMYSPLHF.

The table lists this clonotype with a few counts. V is TRBV19 and J is TRBJ1-3; D is possibly TRBD1 (6 bases). This CDR3 is built from 14 residues. CDR1 LNHDA and CDR2 SQIVND come from the germline V gene (reference sequence). Trimming removed 8 bases from V and 3 bases from J, with 14 bases in between. CDR3 in DNA: TGTGCCAGTCTCGAGGGACAATATGGAAACACCATATATTTT. Protein: CASLEGQYGNTIYF.

This clonotype was recorded many times. This sequence joins TRBV7-2 and TRBJ2-1; TRBD2 aligns across 11 bases. Germline loops: CDR1 SGHTA, CDR2 FQGNSA. Trimming removed 4 bases from V and 9 bases from J; junction bases left unmatched: 8. The CDR3 length is 15 residues. DNA of the CDR3: TGTGCCAGCAGCTCAACTAGCGGGAGTTTTAGTGAGCAGTTCTTC. Residues: CASSSTSGSFSEQFF.

The chain links TRBV24-1 to TRBJ2-7; 10 bases match TRBD1. V trimming: 4 bases; J trimming: 5 bases; junction bases outside the gene matches: 19. The germline gives CDR1 KGHDR, CDR2 SFDVKD. This CDR3 is built from 19 residues. The CDR3 region has the DNA TGTGCCACCAGTGACCGCAACGACCGTCGAGGACAGGGGGTCGACGAGCAGTACTTC. This codes for CATSDRNDRRGQGVDEQYF.

The table lists this clonotype with a few counts. The rearrangement links TRBV6-2 or TRBV6-3 to TRBJ2-5; no clear D gene. CDR1 and CDR2 (germline): MNHEY, SVGEGT. The CDR3 has 10 amino acids. Trimming shortened V by 8 bases and J by 5 bases, and 6 bases separated the two germline ends. The CDR3 DNA reads as TGTGCCAGCCTAGGGGAGACCCAGTACTTC. It specifies CASLGETQYF.

This clonotype was seen many times. V usage is TRBV7-8 and J usage is TRBJ1-1, with 7 positions matching TRBD1. This CDR3 is 15 amino acids long. The ends lost 1 base at V and 5 bases at J; junction bases unmatched: 7. Germline CDR1 is SGHVS and CDR2 is FQNEAQ. The CDR3 loop reads CASSLGAGGGTEAFF. For the CDR3, the DNA is TGTGCCAGCAGCTTAGGTGCAGGGGGTGGAACTGAAGCTTTCTTT.

This clonotype showed up just a few times. The chain carries TRBV7-9 and TRBJ1-4; D gene ambiguous. The CDR3 covers 14 residues. V was pared by 5 bases and J by 7 bases, with 14 bases between. Germline V gene data show CDR1 as SEHNR and CDR2 as FQNEAQ (reference sequence). The CDR3 coding sequence is TGTGCCAGCAGCCATCCGGGCGCCGGTGAAAAACTGTTTTTT. Protein sequence: CASSHPGAGEKLFF.

This clonotype was counted once. The chain couples TRBV6-1 to TRBJ1-4; D not resolved. Trimming pared 5 bases from V and 4 bases from J, leaving 11 bases between. CDR1 and CDR2 from the germline V gene are MNHNS and SASEGT. The CDR3 spans 14 residues. CDR3 DNA sequence: TGTGCCAGCAGTCCGGACGGATTTAATGAAAAACTGTTTTTT. Amino acids: CASSPDGFNEKLFF.

This clonotype occurred a few times. The V gene is TRBV11-2, the J gene TRBJ1-1; D is undetermined. The CDR3 covers 12 residues. The germline V gene encodes CDR1 SGHAT and CDR2 FQNNGV. V was clipped by 2 bases and J by 7 bases, with 8 bases between them. The CDR3 region is CASSLPDGEAFF. In DNA, the CDR3 is TGTGCCAGCAGCTTACCGGACGGTGAAGCTTTCTTT. Full variable domain (remainder filled in from reference TRBV11-2 and TRBJ1-1): EAGVAQSPRYKIIEKRQSVAFWCNPISGHATLYWYQQILGQGPKLLIQFQNNGVVDDSQLPKDRFSAERLKGVDSTLKIQPAKLEDSAVYLCASSLPDGEAFFGQGTRLTVV.

J is TRBJ1-3 and V is TRBV19; no definite D call. Germline V gene data show CDR1 as LNHDA and CDR2 as SQIVND (reference sequence). The CDR3 length is 14 residues. Trimming left V 5 bases short and J 0 bases short, with 8 bases between. In DNA, the CDR3 is TGTGCCAGTAGTGTGGGGAACTCTGGAAACACCATATATTTT. It codes for CASSVGNSGNTIYF.